This T cell receptor beta chain was retrieved from a study of cytomegalovirus exposure and HLA in healthy donors. Vbeta (60) and Jbeta (13) primers were used in the PCR. Data came from immunoSEQ multiplex PCR; TCRdb stores just in-frame clones and leaves some out. The profile shows 150,000 to 200,000 clones, around 62% of them singletons. Findings and caveats of the study: In a later analysis, HLA-C alleles had the fewest associated TCRs, DRB1 alleles the most. Most CMV-associated TCR beta chains appeared HLA-restricted in a later analysis. Productive status was seen about 87% or about 30% of the time for most TCR beta V segments in an earlier analysis.

A note on this clone: Its antigen is undetermined.

The V and J ends lost 9 bases and 4 bases, in that order; junction bases with no gene match: 4. The CDR3 contains 12 residues. Germline CDR1 is LNHDA and CDR2 is SQIVND (reference sequence). Sequencing was carried out using PBMCs. J is TRBJ1-1 and V is TRBV19; TRBD1 matches at 8 bases. The clonotype originates from a man aged 40-50 years in good health and CMV-seronegative. The CDR3 is CASLRGLTEAFF. CDR3 coding DNA: TGTGCCAGCCTCAGGGGGCTCACTGAAGCTTTCTTT.